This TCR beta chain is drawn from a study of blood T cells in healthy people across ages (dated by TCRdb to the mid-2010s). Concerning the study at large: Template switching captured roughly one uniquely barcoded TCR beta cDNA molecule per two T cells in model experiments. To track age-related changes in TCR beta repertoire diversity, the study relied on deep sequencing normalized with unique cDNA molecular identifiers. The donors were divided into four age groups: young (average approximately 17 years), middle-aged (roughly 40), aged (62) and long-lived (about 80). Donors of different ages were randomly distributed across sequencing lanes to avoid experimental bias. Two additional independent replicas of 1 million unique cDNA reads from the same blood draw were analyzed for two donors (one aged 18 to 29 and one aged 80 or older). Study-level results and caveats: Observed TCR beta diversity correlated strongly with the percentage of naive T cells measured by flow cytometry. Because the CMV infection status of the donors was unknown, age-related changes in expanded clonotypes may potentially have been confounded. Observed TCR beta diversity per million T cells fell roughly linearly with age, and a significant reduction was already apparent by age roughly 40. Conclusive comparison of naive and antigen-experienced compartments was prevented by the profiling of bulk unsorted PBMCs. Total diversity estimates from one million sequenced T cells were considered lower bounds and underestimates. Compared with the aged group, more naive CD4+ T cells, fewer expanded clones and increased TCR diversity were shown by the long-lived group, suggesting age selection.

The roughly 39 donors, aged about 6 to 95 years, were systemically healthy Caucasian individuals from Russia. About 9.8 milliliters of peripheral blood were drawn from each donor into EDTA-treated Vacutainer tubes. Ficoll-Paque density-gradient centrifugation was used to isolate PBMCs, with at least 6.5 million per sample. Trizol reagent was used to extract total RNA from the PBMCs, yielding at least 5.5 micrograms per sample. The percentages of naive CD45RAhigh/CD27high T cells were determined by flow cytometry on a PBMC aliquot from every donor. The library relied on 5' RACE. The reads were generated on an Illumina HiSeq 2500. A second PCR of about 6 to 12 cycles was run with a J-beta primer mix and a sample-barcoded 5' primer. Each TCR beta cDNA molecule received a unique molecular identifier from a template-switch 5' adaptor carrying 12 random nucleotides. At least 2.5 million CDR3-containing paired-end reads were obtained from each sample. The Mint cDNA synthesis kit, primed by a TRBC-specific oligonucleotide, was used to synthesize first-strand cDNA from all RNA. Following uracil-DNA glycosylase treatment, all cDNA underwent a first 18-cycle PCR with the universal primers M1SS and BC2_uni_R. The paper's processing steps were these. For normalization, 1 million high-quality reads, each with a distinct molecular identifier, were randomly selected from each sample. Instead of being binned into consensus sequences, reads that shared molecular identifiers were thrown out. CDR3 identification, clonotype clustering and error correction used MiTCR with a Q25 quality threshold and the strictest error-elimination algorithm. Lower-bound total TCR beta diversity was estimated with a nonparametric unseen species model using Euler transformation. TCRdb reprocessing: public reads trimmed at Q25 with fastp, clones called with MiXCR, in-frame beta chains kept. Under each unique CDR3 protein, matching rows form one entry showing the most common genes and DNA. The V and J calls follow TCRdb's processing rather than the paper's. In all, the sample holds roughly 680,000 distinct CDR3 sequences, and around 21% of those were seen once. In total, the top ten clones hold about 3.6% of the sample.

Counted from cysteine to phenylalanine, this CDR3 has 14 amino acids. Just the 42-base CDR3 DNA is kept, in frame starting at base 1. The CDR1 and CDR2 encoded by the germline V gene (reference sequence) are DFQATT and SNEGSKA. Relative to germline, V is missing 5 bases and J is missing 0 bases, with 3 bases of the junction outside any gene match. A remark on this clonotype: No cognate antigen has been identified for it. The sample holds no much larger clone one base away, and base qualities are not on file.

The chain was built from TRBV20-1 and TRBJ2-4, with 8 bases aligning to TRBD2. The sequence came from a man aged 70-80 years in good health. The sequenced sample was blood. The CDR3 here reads CSAGLAGAKNIQYF. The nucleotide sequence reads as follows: TGCAGTGCTGGGCTAGCGGGAGCCAAAAACATTCAGTACTTC.